These 19 T cell receptor beta chains were sequenced from one sample in a study of cytomegalovirus exposure and HLA in healthy donors (TCRdb year 2017). The protocol used for the library was the immunoSEQ multiplex PCR assay. For the multiplex PCR, a mixture combining 60 forward primers for TCR Vbeta segments and 13 reverse primers for TCR Jbeta segments was used. Entries here come from immuneACCESS through TCRdb and include only in-frame sequences with V and J called. Some clones fail to appear in such tables; in the studies checked, an unresolved V gene covers under half of the shortfall, and the cause of the remainder is unknown. In all, the sample holds a few hundred thousand clones, and nearly 80% of those were seen once. Jointly, the top ten make up 1.5% to 2% of the sample. Material: PBMCs. All receptors derive from a man between 18 and 35 years old in good health and CMV-seronegative.

V usage is TRBV7-3 and J usage is TRBJ2-7, with 7 bases fitting TRBD1. Trimming at V came to 2 bases and at J to 2 bases, leaving 6 bases not matched to a gene. This CDR3 contains 15 residues. Germline values: CDR1 SGHTA, CDR2 FQGTGA. The CDR3 region has the DNA TGTGCCAGCAGCTTAGTTGGGGACAGAACCTACGAGCAGTACTTC. This translates into CASSLVGDRTYEQYF.

The chain uses TRBV4-2 and TRBJ1-5; D is possibly TRBD1 (5 bases). This CDR3 region has 14 residues. The germline gives CDR1 LGHNA, CDR2 YNFKEQ. Trimming removed 3 bases from V and 5 bases from J, with 11 bases in between. CDR3 loop: CASSHSTEDQPQHF. Written as DNA, the CDR3 is TGTGCCAGCAGCCACTCGACAGAGGATCAGCCCCAGCATTTT.

J is TRBJ1-4 and V is TRBV15; D might be TRBD1 (6 bases). The ends were cut back, 0 bases at V and 4 bases at J, with 12 bases in the middle. The CDR3 runs 16 residues. Germline V gives CDR1 LNHNV, CDR2 YYDKDF (reference sequence). DNA of the CDR3: TGTGCCACCAGCAGAGATCGGGAAGGGGGTAATGAAAAACTGTTTTTT. Protein: CATSRDREGGNEKLFF.

V gene TRBV7-2 combines with J gene TRBJ2-3, with 9 bases identical to TRBD2. Germline CDR1 is SGHTA and CDR2 is FQGNSA. V was clipped by 4 bases and J by 3 bases; unmatched bases: 8. This CDR3 has 16 amino acids. CDR3 in amino acids: CASSSTSTSGTDTQYF. The CDR3 DNA reads as TGTGCCAGCAGCTCCACGTCCACTAGCGGGACAGATACGCAGTATTTT.

The chain has TRBV7-8 and TRBJ2-1, with a weak D call TRBD2 (6 bases). The V end was cut by 4 bases, the J end by 8 bases, with 30 bases between. Germline CDR1 and CDR2: SGHVS and FQNEAQ. The CDR3 has 19 residues. CDR3 coding DNA: TGTGCCAGCAGCTCACTAGCTAGAACTGAGGGGTACCCAGCGTATGAGCAGTTCTTC. Its translation: CASSSLARTEGYPAYEQFF.

On this clone: Additional DNA sequences in this sample encode the identical CDR3. DNA for the CDR3: TGTGCCAGCAGCGTAAGTAGCGGGAGTTCCGAGCAGTACTTC. Its protein product is CASSVSSGSSEQYF. The rearrangement uses TRBV9 and TRBJ2-7, with 9 bases that match TRBD2. The CDR3 is made up of 14 amino acids. Trimming took 1 base from V and 6 from J; bases not matched to a gene: 5. Looked up from germline, CDR1 is SGDLS and CDR2 is YYNGEE.

This clone was detected only a few times. This chain joins TRBV19 and TRBJ2-5; a weak D match, TRBD1 (6 bases). The CDR3 length is 16 residues. V lost 1 base and J 5 bases, leaving 17 bases between the germline ends. CDR1 LNHDA and CDR2 SQIVND come from the germline V gene (reference sequence). The CDR3 is CASSIAHRDGKETQYF. Written as DNA, the CDR3 is TGTGCCAGTAGTATAGCCCACAGGGACGGAAAGGAGACCCAGTACTTC.

The V call is TRBV29-1, the J call TRBJ2-7, with D possibly TRBD2 on 5 matching bases. Germline values: CDR1 SQVTM, CDR2 ANQGSEA. The V end was cut by 0 bases, the J end by 6 bases, with 18 bases between. This CDR3 has 15 amino acids. CDR3 protein: CSVEDLGAAGSEQYF. For the CDR3, the DNA is TGCAGCGTTGAAGATTTGGGAGCTGCTGGAAGCGAGCAGTACTTC.

The V and J genes are TRBV27 and TRBJ2-7, with D maybe TRBD1 (6 bases). Per the germline V gene, CDR1 is MNHEY and CDR2 is SMNVEV (reference sequence). V dropped 6 bases and J dropped 4 bases, with 19 bases sitting between them. The CDR3 contains 15 residues. This CDR3 reads CASRAARDTIYEQYF. The DNA for the CDR3 is TGTGCCAGCAGGGCCGCCCGGGACACAATATACGAGCAGTACTTC.

This chain joins TRBV5-5 and TRBJ1-1, with a possible D match to TRBD1 (6 bases). The V and J ends lost 2 bases and 8 bases respectively, with 25 bases between them. Germline V CDR1 and CDR2: SGHKS, YYEKEE (reference sequence). CDR3 length equals 17 residues. The CDR3: CASSFFEGGREDGEAFF. The DNA of the CDR3 is TGTGCCAGCAGCTTTTTTGAGGGGGGCCGGGAGGACGGGGAAGCTTTCTTT.

The V gene is TRBV11-1, the J gene TRBJ2-5, with 10 bases matching TRBD1. V shed 7 bases, J shed 5 bases, and the junction held 10 bases outside the gene matches. The germline V gene has CDR1 SGHAT and CDR2 FQDESV (reference sequence). This CDR3 contains 15 residues. The DNA for the CDR3 is TGTGCCAGCAAGTCCCTCGGGACAGGGGCGGAGACCCAGTACTTC. It encodes CASKSLGTGAETQYF.

The sample holds a few counts of this clone. The genes are TRBV28 and TRBJ1-5; D not certain. Germline CDR1 and CDR2: MDHEN and SYDVKM. V was clipped by 4 bases and J by 11 bases, with 18 bases between them. This CDR3 has 14 amino acids. This CDR3 is CASSSVQLARAQHF. The CDR3 region has the DNA TGTGCCAGCAGTTCAGTACAGCTAGCGCGAGCCCAGCATTTT.

The rearrangement links TRBV4-2 to TRBJ1-4; possibly TRBD1 for D (5 bases). The germline gives CDR1 LGHNA, CDR2 YNFKEQ. The CDR3 has 15 amino acids. Trimming took 1 base from V and 6 from J, leaving 12 bases between them. The CDR3 loop is CASSQVMGGDEKLFF. CDR3 DNA: TGTGCCAGCAGCCAAGTTATGGGAGGGGATGAAAAACTGTTTTTT.

The V call is TRBV7-2, the J call TRBJ2-7, with D perhaps TRBD1 (6 bases). Germline V gene data show CDR1 as SGHTA and CDR2 as FQGNSA. V gave up 8 bases and J gave up 0 bases, with 17 bases separating them. This CDR3 comprises 15 residues. In DNA, the CDR3 is TGTGCCAGCCAAAGTAGGGGGTTAGCCTCCTACGAGCAGTACTTC. This gives the protein CASQSRGLASYEQYF.

This clone was detected a few times. V gene TRBV30 combines with J gene TRBJ2-5; 14 nucleotides match TRBD2. The CDR3 is 18 residues long. The V gene's germline CDR1 is GTSNPN and CDR2 SVGIG (reference sequence). V was clipped by 4 bases and J by 2 bases; unmatched bases: 12. CDR3 protein: CAWTRGTSGGLGQETQYF. CDR3 in DNA: TGTGCCTGGACCCGGGGGACTAGCGGGGGTCTTGGGCAAGAGACCCAGTACTTC.

A single count supports this clone. The chain carries TRBV10-3 and TRBJ2-1; 9 bases line up with TRBD2. Trimming at V came to 6 bases and at J to 7 bases, leaving 10 bases not matched to a gene. From germline, CDR1 is ENHRY and CDR2 SYGVKD. The CDR3 runs 15 residues. The CDR3 DNA follows: TGTGCCATCAGAACGAGCTCTAGCGGGAATAATGAGCAGTTCTTC. It is translated as CAIRTSSSGNNEQFF.

CDR3 nucleotide sequence: TGTGCCAGCAGTGATCGGGGGGCTGGCAATGAGCAGTTCTTC. Translating gives CASSDRGAGNEQFF. V usage is TRBV25-1 and J usage is TRBJ2-1, with D possibly being TRBD2 (7 bases). Germline loops: CDR1 MGHDK, CDR2 SYGVNS. V dropped 3 bases and J dropped 6 bases, with 12 bases sitting between them. CDR3 length: 14 amino acids.

V usage is TRBV12-5 and J usage is TRBJ1-4; 7 nucleotides line up with TRBD1. Germline lookup yields CDR1 LGHNT and CDR2 FRNRAP. The V gene end was trimmed by 1 base and the J gene end by 0 bases; junction bases not matched to a gene: 11. This CDR3 has 19 residues. The CDR3 protein is CASGLGPKGTDTTNEKLFF. The DNA for the CDR3 is TGTGCTAGTGGTTTGGGTCCAAAAGGGACAGATACAACTAATGAAAAACTGTTTTTT.

This clone occurred once. The CDR3 here is CASGQTGDPYEQYF. The CDR3 DNA reads TGTGCCAGCGGCCAGACAGGGGACCCCTACGAGCAGTACTTC. The chain recombines TRBV7-9 with TRBJ2-7; the match to TRBD1 covers 8 bases. The CDR3 spans 14 residues. CDR1 and CDR2 from the germline V gene are SEHNR and FQNEAQ (reference sequence). Trimming cost V 8 bases and J 2 bases; bases outside gene matches: 8.